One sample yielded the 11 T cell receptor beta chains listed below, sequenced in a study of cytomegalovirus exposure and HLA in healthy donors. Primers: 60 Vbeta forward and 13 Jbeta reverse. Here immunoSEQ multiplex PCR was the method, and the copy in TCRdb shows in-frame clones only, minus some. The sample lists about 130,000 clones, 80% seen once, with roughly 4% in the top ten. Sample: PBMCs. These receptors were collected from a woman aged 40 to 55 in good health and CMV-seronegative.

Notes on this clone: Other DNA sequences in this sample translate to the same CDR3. CDR3 nucleotide sequence: TGTGCCAGTAGCCCCCGGACAGGCAGGGACACCGGGGAGCTGTTTTTT. Amino acids: CASSPRTGRDTGELFF. The chain joins TRBV5-4 to TRBJ2-2, with 7 positions matching TRBD1. Germline assignment: CDR1 SGHNT and CDR2 YYREEE (reference sequence). The CDR3 extends over 16 amino acids. V was pared by 8 bases and J by 3 bases, with 13 bases of the junction left unmatched.

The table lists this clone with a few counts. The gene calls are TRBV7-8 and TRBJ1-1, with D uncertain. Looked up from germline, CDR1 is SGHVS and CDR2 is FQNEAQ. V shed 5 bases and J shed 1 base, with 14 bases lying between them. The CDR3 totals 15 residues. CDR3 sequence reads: CASSLGVVGNTEAFF. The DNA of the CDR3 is TGTGCCAGCAGCCTCGGGGTTGTGGGGAACACTGAAGCTTTCTTT.

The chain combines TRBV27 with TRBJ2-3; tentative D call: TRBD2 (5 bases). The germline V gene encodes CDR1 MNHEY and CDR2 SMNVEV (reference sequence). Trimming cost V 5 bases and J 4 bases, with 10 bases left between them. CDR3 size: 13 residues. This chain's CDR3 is CASSPRGSDTQYF. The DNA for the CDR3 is TGTGCCAGCAGTCCCCGAGGGTCAGATACGCAGTATTTT.

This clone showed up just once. The chain's CDR3 is CASGKGASGGQETQYF. The CDR3 DNA reads as TGCGCCAGCGGGAAGGGGGCTAGCGGGGGCCAAGAGACCCAGTACTTC. This rearrangement joins TRBV5-1 to TRBJ2-5; 10 bases agree with TRBD2. CDR3 length: 16 amino acids. Germline assignment: CDR1 SGHRS and CDR2 YFSETQ. V lost 7 bases to trimming and J lost 1 base; unmatched junction nucleotides: 10.

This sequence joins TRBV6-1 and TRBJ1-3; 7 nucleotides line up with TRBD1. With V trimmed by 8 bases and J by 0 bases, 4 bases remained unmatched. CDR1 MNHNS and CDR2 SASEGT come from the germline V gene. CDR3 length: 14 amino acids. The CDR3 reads CASHRTGSGNTIYF. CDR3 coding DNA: TGTGCCAGCCATAGGACAGGCTCTGGAAACACCATATATTTT.

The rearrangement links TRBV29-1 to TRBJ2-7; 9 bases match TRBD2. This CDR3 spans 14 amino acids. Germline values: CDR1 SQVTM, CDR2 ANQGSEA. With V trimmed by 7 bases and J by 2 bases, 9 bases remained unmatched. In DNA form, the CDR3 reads TGCAGCGCCACCGCGGGGGGGCCTCCCTACGAGCAGTACTTC. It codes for CSATAGGPPYEQYF.

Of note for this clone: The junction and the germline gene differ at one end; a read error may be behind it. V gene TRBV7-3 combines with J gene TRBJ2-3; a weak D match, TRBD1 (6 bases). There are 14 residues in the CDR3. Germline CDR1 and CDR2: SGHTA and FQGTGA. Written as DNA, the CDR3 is TGTGCCAGCAGTTTAAACAGGGACGGGGATACGCAGTATTTT. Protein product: CASSLNRDGDTQYF.

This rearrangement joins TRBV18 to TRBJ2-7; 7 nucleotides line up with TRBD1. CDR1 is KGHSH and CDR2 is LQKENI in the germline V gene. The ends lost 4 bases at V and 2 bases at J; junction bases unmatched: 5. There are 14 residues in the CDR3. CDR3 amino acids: CASSQETGTYEQYF. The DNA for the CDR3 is TGTGCCAGCTCACAAGAGACAGGGACCTACGAGCAGTACTTC.

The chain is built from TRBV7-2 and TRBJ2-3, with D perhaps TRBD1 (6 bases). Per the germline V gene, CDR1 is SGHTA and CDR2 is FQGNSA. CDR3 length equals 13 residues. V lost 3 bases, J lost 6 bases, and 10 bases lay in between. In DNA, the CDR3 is TGTGCCAGCAGCTTGGGGGCGCGGGATACGCAGTATTTT. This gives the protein CASSLGARDTQYF.

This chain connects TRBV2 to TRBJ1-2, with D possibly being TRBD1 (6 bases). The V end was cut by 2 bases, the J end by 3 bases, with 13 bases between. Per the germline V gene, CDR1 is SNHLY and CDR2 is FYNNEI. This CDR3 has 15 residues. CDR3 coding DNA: TGTGCCAGCAGTGAATTGGGGGCTGCGGACTATGGCTACACCTTC. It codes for CASSELGAADYGYTF.

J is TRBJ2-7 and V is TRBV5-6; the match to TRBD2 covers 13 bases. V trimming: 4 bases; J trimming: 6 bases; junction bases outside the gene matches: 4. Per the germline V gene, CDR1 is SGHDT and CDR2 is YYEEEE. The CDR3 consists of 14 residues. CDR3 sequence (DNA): TGTGCCAGCAGCCTCGGACTAGCGGGAGTCGAGCAGTACTTC. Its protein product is CASSLGLAGVEQYF.